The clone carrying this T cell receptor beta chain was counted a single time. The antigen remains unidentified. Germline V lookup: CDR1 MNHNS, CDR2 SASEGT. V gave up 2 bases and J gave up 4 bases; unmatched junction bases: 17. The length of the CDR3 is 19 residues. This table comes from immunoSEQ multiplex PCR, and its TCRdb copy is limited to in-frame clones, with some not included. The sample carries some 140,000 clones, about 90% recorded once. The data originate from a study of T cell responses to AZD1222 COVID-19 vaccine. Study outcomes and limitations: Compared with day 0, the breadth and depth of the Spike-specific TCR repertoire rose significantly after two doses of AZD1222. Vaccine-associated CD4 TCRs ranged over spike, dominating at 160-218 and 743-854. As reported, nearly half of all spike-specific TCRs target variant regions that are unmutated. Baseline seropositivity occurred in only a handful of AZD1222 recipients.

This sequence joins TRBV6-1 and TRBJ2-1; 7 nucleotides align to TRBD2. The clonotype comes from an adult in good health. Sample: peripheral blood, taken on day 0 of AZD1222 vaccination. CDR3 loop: CASSENRGVGAGAYNEQFF. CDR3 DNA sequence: TGTGCCAGCAGTGAAAATCGTGGTGTAGGGGCGGGAGCATACAATGAGCAGTTCTTC.